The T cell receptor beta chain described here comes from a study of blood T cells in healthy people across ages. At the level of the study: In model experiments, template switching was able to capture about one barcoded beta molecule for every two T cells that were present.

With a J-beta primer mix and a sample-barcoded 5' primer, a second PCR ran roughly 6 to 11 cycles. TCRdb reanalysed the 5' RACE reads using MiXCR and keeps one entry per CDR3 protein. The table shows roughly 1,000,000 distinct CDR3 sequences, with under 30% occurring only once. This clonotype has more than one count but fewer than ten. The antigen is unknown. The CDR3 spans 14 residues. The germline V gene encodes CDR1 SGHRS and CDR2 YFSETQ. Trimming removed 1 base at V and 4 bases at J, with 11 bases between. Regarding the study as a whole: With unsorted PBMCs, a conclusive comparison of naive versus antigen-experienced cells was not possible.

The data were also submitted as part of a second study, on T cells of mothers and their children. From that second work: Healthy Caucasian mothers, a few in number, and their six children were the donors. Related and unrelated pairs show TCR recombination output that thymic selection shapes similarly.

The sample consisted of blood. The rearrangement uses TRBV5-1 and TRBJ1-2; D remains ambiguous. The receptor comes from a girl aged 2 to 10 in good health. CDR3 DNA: TGCGCCAGCAGCTTGACCCTCTCCTCCTATGGCTACACCTTC. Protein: CASSLTLSSYGYTF.